This T cell receptor (beta chain) was observed in a study of radiotherapy plus CTLA-4 blockade in lung cancer. Study in general: Disease control reached roughly 33%, with objective responses in under 20%.

Produced via immunoSEQ multiplex PCR; TCRdb's table is partial and in-frame only. The table shows roughly 48,000 clones, with more than 70% occurring only once. V was trimmed by 0 bases and J by 3 bases, leaving 15 bases between them. The CDR3 has 17 residues. Germline assignment: CDR1 SGHRS and CDR2 YFSETQ. The rearrangement uses TRBV5-1 and TRBJ1-4, with a possible D match to TRBD1 (5 bases). This TCR derives from a human donor with non-small cell lung cancer who had stable disease on radiotherapy plus ipilimumab. The material was peripheral blood, obtained from a patient treated with radiotherapy plus ipilimumab. In DNA, the CDR3 is TGCGCCAGCAGCTTGGTACAGGCCCGAGGGTCTAATGAAAAACTGTTTTTT. The encoded protein is CASSLVQARGSNEKLFF.